Presented here are 20 T cell receptor beta chains from one specimen sequenced in a study of OX40 agonist ivuxolimab in advanced cancers. Clones were read by immunoSEQ multiplex PCR, and TCRdb kept only the in-frame ones, dropping some. The sample yields approximately 46,000 clones, around 87% seen once. Here the sequenced sample was CD4+ or CD8+ T cells sorted from blood, taken in a trial of the OX40 agonist ivuxolimab. All receptors derive from an adult with an advanced solid tumor such as melanoma, head and neck, liver or kidney cancer.

This clone came up a few times. The rearrangement joins TRBV5-4 to TRBJ1-1; D gene uncertain. Germline CDR1 and CDR2: SGHNT and YYREEE (reference sequence). The CDR3 covers 13 residues. Between the trimmed V and J ends, which lost 4 bases and 1 base, there was a span of 8 bases. Here the CDR3 DNA reads TGTGCCAGCAGCCCGACAAGGAACACTGAAGCTTTCTTT. This codes for CASSPTRNTEAFF.

The rearrangement links TRBV5-6 to TRBJ1-1; D not certain. The V end was cut by 0 bases, the J end by 9 bases, with 18 bases between. This CDR3 has 15 residues. CDR1 is SGHDT and CDR2 is YYEEEE in the germline V gene. The CDR3 loop is CASSLGPGSWSKAFF. DNA of the CDR3: TGTGCCAGCAGCTTGGGGCCTGGTTCGTGGTCGAAAGCTTTCTTT.

The V gene is TRBV7-6, the J gene TRBJ2-1, with 8 bases aligning to TRBD1. The germline V gene has CDR1 SGHVS and CDR2 FNYEAQ. The V segment lost 5 bases and the J segment 12 bases; nucleotides outside the gene matches: 12. The CDR3 totals 14 residues. This CDR3 reads CASSPRTGYESQFF. CDR3 coding DNA: TGTGCCAGCAGCCCGCGGACAGGGTACGAATCGCAGTTCTTC.

The chain couples TRBV6-1 to TRBJ1-3; D not resolved. Looked up from germline, CDR1 is MNHNS and CDR2 is SASEGT. The CDR3 spans 15 residues. The germline V and J ends were trimmed by 6 bases and 1 base, with 13 bases remaining between them. CDR3 DNA sequence: TGTGCCAGCAGCTTTTTACCTCTTTCTGGAAACACCATATATTTT. This codes for CASSFLPLSGNTIYF.

The V and J genes are TRBV10-2 and TRBJ2-7; D gene unclear. The germline V gene has CDR1 WSHSY and CDR2 SAAADI. The CDR3 totals 15 residues. V lost 3 bases to trimming and J lost 0 bases, with 12 bases between them. The CDR3 is CASSDLSSSSYEQYF. The CDR3 region has the DNA TGCGCCAGCAGTGACCTCAGTTCTAGCTCCTACGAGCAGTACTTC.

This rearrangement joins TRBV25-1 to TRBJ2-7; D uncertain. CDR3 length: 11 residues. CDR1 and CDR2 (germline): MGHDK, SYGVNS. The ends were cut back, 7 bases at V and 6 bases at J, with 10 bases in the middle. CDR3: CASTHAREQYF. The CDR3 nucleotides read TGTGCCAGCACCCATGCGCGCGAGCAGTACTTC.

The sample holds one count of this clone. The rearrangement joins TRBV30 to TRBJ1-5; no clear D. The length of the CDR3 is 13 residues. V was shortened by 3 bases and J by 3 bases, with 9 bases between the two germline ends. The V gene's germline CDR1 is GTSNPN and CDR2 SVGIG (reference sequence). In DNA form, the CDR3 reads TGTGCCTGGAGAGGACGGACCAATCAGCCCCAGCATTTT. It translates to CAWRGRTNQPQHF.

The V and J genes are TRBV27 and TRBJ2-1; D gene uncertain. V was cut by 1 base and J by 8 bases, with 12 bases left in between. In germline, CDR1 is MNHEY, CDR2 SMNVEV (reference sequence). The CDR3 sequence is 14 residues long. The CDR3: CASSLFSPLDEQFF. The DNA for the CDR3 is TGTGCCAGCAGTTTATTTAGTCCCCTAGATGAGCAGTTCTTC.

The chain joins TRBV27 to TRBJ1-3; TRBD1 is a possible D gene (5 bases). The germline V gene has CDR1 MNHEY and CDR2 SMNVEV (reference sequence). CDR3 size: 20 residues. The ends were cut back, 2 bases at V and 3 bases at J, with 26 bases in the middle. CDR3 DNA: TGTGCCAGCAGTTTACGAAATCCCCAGTCCACTCAGGGTTATGGAAACACCATATATTTT. This sequence encodes CASSLRNPQSTQGYGNTIYF.

V and J are TRBV6-5 and TRBJ1-6; 10 bases are a match to TRBD1. The CDR3 runs 15 residues. The germline gives CDR1 MNHEY, CDR2 SVGAGI. Trimming removed 5 bases from V and 18 bases from J; junction bases left unmatched: 16. CDR3 amino acids: CASSPDRGKVIVRHF. The CDR3 DNA is TGTGCCAGCAGTCCGGACAGGGGGAAAGTAATAGTCCGCCACTTT.

CDR3 bases: TGCAGCGTTGAGTGGGAGGGTGTAGGACCTAGCACAGATACGCAGTATTTT. This translates into CSVEWEGVGPSTDTQYF. J is TRBJ2-3 and V is TRBV29-1; 7 nucleotides agree with TRBD2. Germline-derived CDR1 and CDR2 are SQVTM and ANQGSEA. V dropped 3 bases and J dropped 0; count of bases not matched to a gene: 12. CDR3 length: 17 amino acids.

With respect to this clone: A read error may account for a junction end that differs from germline. The gene calls are TRBV19 and TRBJ2-2, with TRBD2 matching 9 bases. Germline V gene sequence: CDR1 LNHDA, CDR2 SQIVND (reference sequence). The CDR3 has 13 amino acids. The CDR3 is CGSGGTNTGELFF. The CDR3 DNA reads as TGCGGGAGCGGGGGGACGAACACCGGGGAGCTGTTTTTT.

The DNA for the CDR3 is TGTGCCAGCAGGAGGGCAGGGGTTTACAATGAGCAGTTCTTC. It codes for CASRRAGVYNEQFF. The chain joins TRBV27 to TRBJ2-1; D may be TRBD1 (6 bases). The germline CDR1 and CDR2 sequences are MNHEY and SMNVEV (reference sequence). The CDR3 is 14 amino acids. The germline V and J ends were trimmed by 6 bases and 4 bases, with 13 bases remaining between them.

The chain employs TRBV6-6 and TRBJ2-7; 7 nucleotides line up with TRBD1. The junction had 7 bases not matched to a gene; V was cut back by 6 bases and J by 2 bases. This CDR3 spans 14 amino acids. CDR1 MNHNY and CDR2 SVGAGI come from the germline V gene (reference sequence). The CDR3 protein is CASSFGTDTYEQYF. As DNA, the CDR3 is TGTGCCAGCAGCTTCGGGACAGACACCTACGAGCAGTACTTC.

The V and J genes are TRBV27 and TRBJ2-3; D may be TRBD2 (6 bases). The CDR3 is 14 residues long. Germline lookup yields CDR1 MNHEY and CDR2 SMNVEV (reference sequence). V was pared by 10 bases and J by 3 bases, with 17 bases between. The CDR3 coding sequence is TGTGCCACCGGTGGGGGGACGGGTACAGATACGCAGTATTTT. Translating gives CATGGGTGTDTQYF.

This clone was detected many times. The rearrangement links TRBV2 to TRBJ1-1; 12 bases are a match to TRBD1. The germline CDR1 and CDR2 sequences are SNHLY and FYNNEI. The CDR3 is 14 residues long. The V and J ends lost 8 bases and 3 bases, in that order; junction bases with no gene match: 4. Here the CDR3 reads CASWDRGPDTEAFF. The DNA of the CDR3 is TGTGCCAGCTGGGACAGGGGGCCGGACACTGAAGCTTTCTTT.

This chain uses TRBV7-8 with TRBJ2-2; D gene unclear. V was clipped by 0 bases and J by 5 bases, with 4 bases between them. Germline CDR1 is SGHVS and CDR2 is FQNEAQ. The length of the CDR3 is 13 residues. CDR3 region: CASSLAGTGELFF. CDR3 sequence (DNA): TGTGCCAGCAGCTTAGCGGGTACCGGGGAGCTGTTTTTT.

This sequence joins TRBV5-5 and TRBJ1-5; D is unclear. This CDR3 has 15 amino acids. Germline loops: CDR1 SGHKS, CDR2 YYEKEE (reference sequence). V lost 0 bases to trimming and J lost 7 bases, with 14 bases between them. The CDR3 spells CASSLEDRREQPQHF. The DNA of the CDR3 is TGTGCCAGCAGCTTGGAAGACCGTCGGGAACAGCCCCAGCATTTT.

The rearrangement links TRBV11-1 to TRBJ1-2, with 8 bases lining up with TRBD1. V gave up 4 bases and J gave up 7 bases; unmatched junction bases: 5. Germline CDR1 is SGHAT and CDR2 is FQDESV (reference sequence). The CDR3 totals 13 residues. CDR3: CASSWTGRAGYTF. CDR3 in DNA: TGTGCCAGCAGCTGGACAGGGAGGGCTGGCTACACCTTC.

This sequence joins TRBV4-3 and TRBJ1-5; tentatively, D is TRBD1 (5 bases). This CDR3 has 15 amino acids. Germline CDR1 reads LGHNA; CDR2 reads YSLEER. V was trimmed by 0 bases and J by 11 bases, leaving 17 bases between them. In DNA form, the CDR3 reads TGCGCCAGCAGCCAAGATGGCAGGGACCGGCATACCCAGCATTTT. Encoded protein: CASSQDGRDRHTQHF.